This T cell receptor beta chain was recovered during a study of T-cell reconstitution after alpha-beta-depleted transplantation in children. Library preparation (for TCRbeta) was performed with unique molecular identifiers. TCRdb reprocessed the PCR reads via MiXCR and lists one record per CDR3 protein. The data contain around 370,000 distinct CDR3 sequences, about 9.4% of them singletons. Trimming cost V 6 bases and J 5 bases, with 14 bases left between them. The CDR3 has 14 amino acids. The J gene is TRBJ2-1, the V gene TRBV12-3 or TRBV12-4; D might be TRBD1 (6 bases). The receptor was derived from a human donor who donated a stem cell graft to a child with acute lymphoblastic leukemia. The specimen was PBMCs from the stem cell graft donor, collected from the stem cell graft. CDR3 coding DNA: TGTGCCAGCAGCCACAGGGCTGCAAACAATGAGCAGTTCTTC. It is translated as CASSHRAANNEQFF.